One T cell receptor (beta chain) is described in this entry. Its antigen is undetermined. Its ends do not fully match the called genes, so a read error is possible. These data come from a study of T cells in Graves' hyperthyroidism and ophthalmopathy. Study-level information: Peripheral blood was acquired at first diagnosis, ahead of any therapy whatsoever. Notes on the study in general: Among clonotypes expanded in thyroid above 0.001, most were also found in blood.

Lactation, pregnancy, other autoimmune disease or uncontrolled infection led to exclusion of patients. For the diagnoses, clinical symptoms, serum thyroxine and TRAb, thyroid ultrasound and orbital computed tomography were used. TCR beta CDR3 regions were amplified from RNA. In the first-round RT-PCR of the TCR CDR3, the HTBI primer set was used. TCRdb reanalysed the multiplex PCR reads using MiXCR and keeps one entry per CDR3 protein. The data contain over 150,000 distinct CDR3 sequences, about a sixth of them singletons. Specimen: blood. The TCR sequence derives from a woman in her forties or fifties with Graves' hyperthyroidism.

CDR3 residues: CAGSLALRNTEAFF. CDR3 nucleotide sequence: TGTGCCGGCAGTTTAGCGTTGAGAAACACTGAAGCTTTCTTT. The chain has TRBV12-3 or TRBV12-4 and TRBJ1-1, with no clear D. The CDR3 length is 14 residues.